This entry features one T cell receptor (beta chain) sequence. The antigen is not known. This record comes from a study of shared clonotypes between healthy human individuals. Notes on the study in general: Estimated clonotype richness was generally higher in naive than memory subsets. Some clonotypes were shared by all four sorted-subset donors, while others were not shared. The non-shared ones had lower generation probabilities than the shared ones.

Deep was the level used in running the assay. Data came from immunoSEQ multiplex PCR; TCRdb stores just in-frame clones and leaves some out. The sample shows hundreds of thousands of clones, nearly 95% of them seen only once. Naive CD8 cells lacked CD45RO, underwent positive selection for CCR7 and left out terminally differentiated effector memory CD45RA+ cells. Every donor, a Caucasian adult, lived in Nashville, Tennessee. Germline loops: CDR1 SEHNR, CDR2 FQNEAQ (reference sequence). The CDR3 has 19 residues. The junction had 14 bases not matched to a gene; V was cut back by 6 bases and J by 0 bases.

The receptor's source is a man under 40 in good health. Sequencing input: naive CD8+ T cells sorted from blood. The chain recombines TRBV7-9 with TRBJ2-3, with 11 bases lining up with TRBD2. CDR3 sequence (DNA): TGTGCCAGCAGAAGTCTTCTGGCTAGCGGGGGGTTTAGCACAGATACGCAGTATTTT. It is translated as CASRSLLASGGFSTDTQYF. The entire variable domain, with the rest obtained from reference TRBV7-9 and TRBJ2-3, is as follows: DTGVSQNPRHKITKRGQNVTFRCDPISEHNRLYWYRQTLGQGPEFLTYFQNEAQLEKSRLLSDRFSAERPKGSFSTLEIQRTEQGDSAMYLCASRSLLASGGFSTDTQYFGPGTRLTVL.